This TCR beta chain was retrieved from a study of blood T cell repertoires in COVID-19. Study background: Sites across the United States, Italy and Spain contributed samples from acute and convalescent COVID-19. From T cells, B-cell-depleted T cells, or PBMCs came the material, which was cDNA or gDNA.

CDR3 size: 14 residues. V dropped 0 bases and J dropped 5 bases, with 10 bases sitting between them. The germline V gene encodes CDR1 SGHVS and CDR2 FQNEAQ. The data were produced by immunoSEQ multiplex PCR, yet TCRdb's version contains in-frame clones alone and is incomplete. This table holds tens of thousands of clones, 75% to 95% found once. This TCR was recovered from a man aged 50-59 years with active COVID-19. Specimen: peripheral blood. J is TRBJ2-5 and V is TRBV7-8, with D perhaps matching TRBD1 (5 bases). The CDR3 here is CASSLALGVETQYF. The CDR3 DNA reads TGTGCCAGCAGCTTAGCGCTAGGGGTCGAGACCCAGTACTTC.